The 18 T cell receptor beta chains below come from one sample, sequenced in a study of cytomegalovirus exposure and HLA in healthy donors. Primers: 60 Vbeta forward and 13 Jbeta reverse. Measured with immunoSEQ multiplex PCR; TCRdb has only the in-frame clones, and not every one. The data contain around 200,000 clones, less than 85% of them singletons. The sequenced sample was PBMCs. All receptors derive from a boy between 10 and 17 years old in good health and CMV-seronegative.

V gene TRBV7-2 combines with J gene TRBJ2-1; possibly TRBD2 for D (5 bases). The CDR3 is 15 amino acids. V lost 2 bases and J lost 6, with 14 bases in between. Germline CDR1 and CDR2: SGHTA and FQGNSA. DNA of the CDR3: TGTGCCAGCAGCTTAAAACTGAGCGGTGCCAATGAGCAGTTCTTC. It encodes CASSLKLSGANEQFF.

The chain combines TRBV30 with TRBJ1-6; possibly TRBD1 for D (5 bases). Trimming pared 1 base from V and 4 bases from J, leaving 8 bases between. The CDR3 is 14 amino acids. Germline CDR1 and CDR2: GTSNPN and SVGIG (reference sequence). As DNA, the CDR3 is TGTGCCTGGAGTGGGGGCAGGTATAATTCACCCCTCCACTTT. Its protein is CAWSGGRYNSPLHF.

CDR3 loop: CASSYTPSGGAIDEQFF. The CDR3 bases are TGCGCCAGCAGTTACACTCCTAGCGGGGGGGCGATCGATGAGCAGTTCTTC. This chain links TRBV5-1 with TRBJ2-1; TRBD2 matches 12 bases. This CDR3 has 17 amino acids. V was clipped by 5 bases and J by 8 bases; unmatched bases: 14. CDR1 and CDR2 from the germline V gene are SGHRS and YFSETQ.

The chain links TRBV9 to TRBJ1-2, with 8 bases identical to TRBD1. Germline V gene data show CDR1 as SGDLS and CDR2 as YYNGEE. The J segment lost 7 bases and the V segment lost 4 bases, leaving 9 bases of the junction unmatched. CDR3 size: 14 residues. The CDR3 DNA sequence: TGTGCCAGCAGCCCTCAGGACAGGGCGGGTGGCTACACCTTC. Protein: CASSPQDRAGGYTF.

The chain recombines TRBV4-1 with TRBJ1-5; 7 nucleotides match TRBD1. The ends lost 3 bases at V and 4 bases at J; junction bases unmatched: 6. From germline, CDR1 is MGHRA and CDR2 YSYEKL. The CDR3 covers 15 residues. The CDR3 reads CASSQGYRGNQPQHF. The CDR3 DNA sequence: TGCGCCAGCAGCCAGGGTTACAGGGGAAATCAGCCCCAGCATTTT.

The J gene is TRBJ1-2, the V gene TRBV6-6; no clear D gene. V was shortened by 4 bases and J by 5 bases, with 8 bases between the two germline ends. Germline assignment: CDR1 MNHNY and CDR2 SVGAGI (reference sequence). The CDR3 spans 12 residues. CDR3 amino acids: CASSLEIYGYTF. CDR3 nucleotide sequence: TGTGCCAGCAGTTTGGAGATTTATGGCTACACCTTC.

This chain connects TRBV19 to TRBJ1-2, with 7 bases fitting TRBD1. This CDR3 has 15 amino acids. Per germline, CDR1 LNHDA and CDR2 SQIVND (reference sequence). V was pared by 2 bases and J by 0 bases, with 3 bases of the junction left unmatched. CDR3 in amino acids: CASSIWTGPNYGYTF. The CDR3 DNA reads TGTGCCAGTAGTATATGGACAGGTCCTAACTATGGCTACACCTTC.

CDR3 coding DNA: TGTGCCAGCAGCTACCGGGGACTACCCGGGGAGCTGTTTTTT. It specifies CASSYRGLPGELFF. This chain links TRBV13 with TRBJ2-2; 7 bases align to TRBD2. Germline CDR1 and CDR2: PRHDT and FYEKMQ (reference sequence). CDR3 size: 14 residues. J gave up 6 bases and V 4 bases, and 5 bases lay outside the gene matches.

The rearrangement uses TRBV9 and TRBJ2-7; unclear D gene. The CDR3 runs 13 residues. V was pared by 0 bases and J by 1 base, with 5 bases between. Germline V gene data show CDR1 as SGDLS and CDR2 as YYNGEE. CDR3 sequence reads: CASSVGLSYEQYF. The CDR3 DNA is TGTGCCAGCAGCGTAGGGCTTTCCTACGAGCAGTACTTC.

The chain is built from TRBV5-6 and TRBJ1-4, with a tentative D call TRBD1 (5 bases). This CDR3 is built from 14 residues. V gave up 4 bases and J gave up 5 bases, with 12 bases separating them. Germline V gene sequence: CDR1 SGHDT, CDR2 YYEEEE. The CDR3 loop is CASSLKKGNEKLFF. DNA of the CDR3: TGTGCCAGCAGCCTGAAGAAGGGGAATGAAAAACTGTTTTTT.

This chain uses TRBV5-6 with TRBJ1-3; D unresolved. The CDR3 contains 15 residues. Germline assignment: CDR1 SGHDT and CDR2 YYEEEE. V lost 4 bases and J lost 7, with 18 bases in between. CDR3 loop: CASSKSSAEWNTIYF. Written as DNA, the CDR3 is TGTGCCAGCAGCAAGTCTTCCGCAGAATGGAACACCATATATTTT.

V and J are TRBV11-1 and TRBJ2-1; no clear D. V was pared by 3 bases and J by 6 bases, with 15 bases between. CDR1 is SGHAT and CDR2 is FQDESV in the germline V gene (reference sequence). CDR3 length: 15 residues. The CDR3 nucleotides read TGTGCCAGCAGCTTCGGCCTAGGCCTAACCAATGAGCAGTTCTTC. Translation gives CASSFGLGLTNEQFF. The full variable domain, in which reference TRBV11-1 and TRBJ2-1 provide the parts outside the CDR3, is EAEVAQSPRYKITEKSQAVAFWCDPISGHATLYWYRQILGQGPELLVQFQDESVVDDSQLPKDRFSAERLKGVDSTLKIQPAELGDSAMYLCASSFGLGLTNEQFFGPGTRLTVL.

V usage is TRBV7-6 and J usage is TRBJ2-7, with 12 bases fitting TRBD2. The germline CDR1 and CDR2 sequences are SGHVS and FNYEAQ. This CDR3 comprises 17 residues. V gave up 5 bases and J gave up 4 bases; unmatched junction bases: 12. CDR3 amino acids: CASSPETSGSSPYEQYF. CDR3 coding DNA: TGTGCCAGCAGCCCAGAGACTAGCGGGAGTTCTCCTTACGAGCAGTACTTC.

The V and J genes are TRBV4-3 and TRBJ2-7; 9 bases map to TRBD1. The CDR3 consists of 15 residues. V lost 4 bases, J lost 7 bases, and 11 bases stayed unmatched. Per the germline V gene, CDR1 is LGHNA and CDR2 is YSLEER. The CDR3 DNA follows: TGCGCCAGCAGCCTAGCCGGGACAGGGATAGAAGAGCAGTACTTC. Translating gives CASSLAGTGIEEQYF.

The chain recombines TRBV11-2 with TRBJ2-7; TRBD2 might be the D (5 bases). The CDR3 is 14 amino acids. Trimming left V 0 bases short and J 2 bases short, with 8 bases between. Germline CDR1 reads SGHAT; CDR2 reads FQNNGV. The CDR3 sequence: CASSLDWETYEQYF. CDR3 bases: TGTGCCAGCAGCTTAGACTGGGAGACCTACGAGCAGTACTTC.

The chain couples TRBV5-4 to TRBJ1-6, with TRBD1 identical over 8 bases. The CDR3 contains 16 residues. Germline assignment: CDR1 SGHNT and CDR2 YYREEE (reference sequence). V was clipped by 2 bases and J by 10 bases; unmatched bases: 11. The CDR3 sequence: CASSLLGQGLRSPLHF. In nucleotides, the CDR3 is TGTGCCAGCAGCTTACTCGGACAGGGCCTGAGATCACCCCTCCACTTT. The whole variable domain, filled in from reference TRBV5-4 and TRBJ1-6, reads ETGVTQSPTHLIKTRGQQVTLRCSSQSGHNTVSWYQQALGQGPQFIFQYYREEENGRGNFPPRFSGLQFPNYSSELNVNALELDDSALYLCASSLLGQGLRSPLHFGNGTRLTVT.

The chain employs TRBV5-1 and TRBJ2-3; 7 positions agree with TRBD1. The V gene end was trimmed by 5 bases and the J gene end by 0 bases; junction bases not matched to a gene: 3. The germline V gene has CDR1 SGHRS and CDR2 YFSETQ. The CDR3 extends over 14 amino acids. The CDR3 loop reads CASSRTGSTDTQYF. In nucleotides, the CDR3 is TGCGCCAGCAGTCGGACAGGTAGCACAGATACGCAGTATTTT.

This chain joins TRBV13 and TRBJ2-7; possibly TRBD2 for D (5 bases). Trimming stripped 2 bases from V and 5 bases from J, with 7 bases between. The CDR3 is 12 amino acids. Germline V gene data show CDR1 as PRHDT and CDR2 as FYEKMQ (reference sequence). CDR3 amino acids: CASSLSGNEQYF. CDR3 DNA: TGTGCCAGCAGCTTATCGGGGAACGAGCAGTACTTC.